The clone carrying this TCR beta chain has a count of ten or more. The antigen remains undetermined. Universal primer sites and UMIs were introduced during 5'RACE template-switching synthesis of TCR cDNA. Each CDR3 protein is one row after TCRdb ran MiXCR on the 5' RACE reads. The sample shows approximately 300,000 distinct CDR3 sequences, approximately 7% of them seen only once. This record comes from a study of T cells after yellow fever vaccination. Study-wide results and limits: Weaker in magnitude, the secondary response showed a faster peak on day 5 versus 15. The booster response re-showed most primary clones: around 96% CD4, around 87% CD8.

V was clipped by 3 bases and J by 5 bases; unmatched bases: 2. There are 14 residues in the CDR3. The germline V gene has CDR1 SGHTA and CDR2 FQGNSA. This clonotype originated in a man between 18 and 35 years old who received the YFV17D yellow fever vaccine. This sample comprised PBMCs, obtained around 45 days after the first yellow fever vaccination. The chain carries TRBV7-2 and TRBJ2-2; 8 bases match TRBD2. The CDR3 DNA follows: TGTGCCAGCAGCTTTAGCGGGGCGACCGGGGAGCTGTTTTTT. As protein: CASSFSGATGELFF.